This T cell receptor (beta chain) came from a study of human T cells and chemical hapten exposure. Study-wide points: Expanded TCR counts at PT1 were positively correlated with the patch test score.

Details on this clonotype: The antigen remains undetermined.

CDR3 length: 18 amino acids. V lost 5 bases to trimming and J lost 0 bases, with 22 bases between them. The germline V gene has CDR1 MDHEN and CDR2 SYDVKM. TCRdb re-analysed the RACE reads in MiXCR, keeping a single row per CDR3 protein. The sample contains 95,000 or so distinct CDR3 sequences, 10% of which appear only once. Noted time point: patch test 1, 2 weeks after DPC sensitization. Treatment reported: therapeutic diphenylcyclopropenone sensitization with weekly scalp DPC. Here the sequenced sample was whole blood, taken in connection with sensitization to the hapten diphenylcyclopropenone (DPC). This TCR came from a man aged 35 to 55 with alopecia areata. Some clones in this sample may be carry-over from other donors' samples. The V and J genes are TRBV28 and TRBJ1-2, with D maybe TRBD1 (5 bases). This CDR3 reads CASSEDPGGLGANYGYTF. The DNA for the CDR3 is TGTGCCAGCAGTGAGGACCCCGGGGGATTGGGGGCTAACTATGGCTACACCTTC.